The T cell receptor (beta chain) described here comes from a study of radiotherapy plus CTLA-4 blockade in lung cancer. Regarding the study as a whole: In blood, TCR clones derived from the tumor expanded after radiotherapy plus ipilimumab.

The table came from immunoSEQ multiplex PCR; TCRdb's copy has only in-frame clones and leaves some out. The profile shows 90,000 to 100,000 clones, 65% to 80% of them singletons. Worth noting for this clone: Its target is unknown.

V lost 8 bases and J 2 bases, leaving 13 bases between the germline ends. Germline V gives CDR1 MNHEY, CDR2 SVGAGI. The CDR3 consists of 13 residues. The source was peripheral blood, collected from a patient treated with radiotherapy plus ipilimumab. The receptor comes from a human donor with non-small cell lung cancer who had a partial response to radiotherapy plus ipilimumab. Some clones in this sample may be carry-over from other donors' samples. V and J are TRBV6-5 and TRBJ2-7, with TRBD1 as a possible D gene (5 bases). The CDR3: CASGAGPAYEQYF. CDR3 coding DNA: TGTGCCAGCGGGGCAGGTCCAGCCTACGAGCAGTACTTC.